The next 10 T cell receptor beta chains were all read from a single sample in a study of relationships among human T cell subsets. The T cell receptor alpha and beta CDR3 regions were amplified from mRNA by semiquantitative ARM-PCR. In ARM-PCR, communal superprimers followed tagged nested gene-specific primers for exponential amplification. TCRdb reprocessed the multiplex PCR reads with MiXCR, giving one entry per CDR3 protein. The table has thousands of distinct CDR3 sequences, roughly two fifths seen once. Source material: activated T cells sorted from blood. Subset indicated: CD45RA-RO-CD69+ activated T cells. Receptor source: a man between 35 and 55 years old in good health.

V is TRBV11-2 and J is TRBJ2-1; 7 bases line up with TRBD1. The CDR3 length is 14 residues. CDR1 SGHAT and CDR2 FQNNGV come from the germline V gene. With V trimmed by 5 bases and J by 5 bases, 6 bases remained unmatched. CDR3 nucleotides: TGTGCCAGCAGCCCCAGACAGGGTGACAATGAGCAGTTCTTC. It specifies CASSPRQGDNEQFF.

This clonotype was observed a few times. The chain couples TRBV5-1 to TRBJ1-5, with 8 positions matching TRBD1. This CDR3 has 17 residues. CDR1 SGHRS and CDR2 YFSETQ come from the germline V gene. The V and J ends lost 4 bases and 2 bases, in that order; junction bases with no gene match: 11. The CDR3 DNA sequence: TGCGCCAGCAGCCCTTTCCCGCAGGGGGCGGGCAATCAGCCCCAGCATTTT. As protein: CASSPFPQGAGNQPQHF.

This clonotype was recorded a few times. The rearrangement joins TRBV5-6 to TRBJ2-1, with D possibly matching TRBD1 (5 bases). CDR1 is SGHDT and CDR2 is YYEEEE in the germline V gene. The CDR3 is made up of 11 amino acids. V gave up 6 bases and J gave up 6 bases, with 7 bases separating them. The CDR3 reads CASIQGNEQFF. In DNA form, the CDR3 reads TGTGCCAGCATCCAGGGCAATGAGCAGTTCTTC.

The chain links TRBV6-5 to TRBJ2-7, with D perhaps TRBD1 (6 bases). Germline CDR1 and CDR2: MNHEY and SVGAGI. The CDR3 totals 14 residues. The germline V and J ends were trimmed by 7 bases and 2 bases, with 15 bases remaining between them. The CDR3 is CASTHRAGPYEQYF. In DNA form, the CDR3 reads TGTGCCAGCACTCACAGGGCAGGACCCTACGAGCAGTACTTC.

This chain uses TRBV11-3 with TRBJ2-3, with D possibly matching TRBD2 (6 bases). From germline, CDR1 is SGHNT and CDR2 YENEEA. The CDR3 is made up of 16 amino acids. With 1 base removed from V and 1 base from J, the gap between germline ends came to 12 bases. CDR3 sequence: CASSLGGGRGTDTQYF. The CDR3 coding sequence is TGTGCCAGCAGCTTAGGGGGAGGAAGGGGCACAGATACGCAGTATTTT.

This clonotype was detected only a few times. The rearrangement uses TRBV20-1 and TRBJ2-1; D possibly uses TRBD1 or TRBD2 (5 bases each). Germline V lookup: CDR1 DFQATT, CDR2 SNEGSKA (reference sequence). The CDR3 is 13 amino acids. Trimming cost V 3 bases and J 9 bases, with 15 bases left between them. The chain's CDR3 is CSARGPGRGEQFF. The CDR3 DNA follows: TGCAGTGCTAGGGGACCAGGCCGTGGTGAGCAGTTCTTC.

The chain uses TRBV20-1 and TRBJ2-3; 10 positions agree with TRBD2. The trim removed 1 base at V and 0 bases at J, leaving 7 bases unmatched. This CDR3 has 17 residues. The germline V gene encodes CDR1 DFQATT and CDR2 SNEGSKA (reference sequence). CDR3 protein: CSARVPSGGTSTDTQYF. CDR3 sequence (DNA): TGCAGTGCTAGAGTCCCTAGCGGGGGCACTAGCACAGATACGCAGTATTTT.

V usage is TRBV25-1 and J usage is TRBJ2-5, with TRBD1 matching 8 bases. This CDR3 contains 13 residues. The germline CDR1 and CDR2 sequences are MGHDK and SYGVNS. The CDR3 spells CAIFGQGQETQYF. The CDR3 bases are TGTGCGATATTCGGACAGGGACAAGAGACCCAGTACTTC.

This clonotype occurred a few times. The chain has TRBV4-1 and TRBJ2-5; 8 bases match TRBD2. Germline V lookup: CDR1 MGHRA, CDR2 YSYEKL. The CDR3 is made up of 15 amino acids. V lost 3 bases to trimming and J lost 4 bases; unmatched junction nucleotides: 7. CDR3 protein: CASSHTPREGETQYF. In DNA, the CDR3 is TGCGCCAGCAGCCACACACCCCGGGAGGGAGAGACCCAGTACTTC.

This clonotype was recorded a few times. V usage is TRBV7-8 and J usage is TRBJ2-5; maybe TRBD2 (6 bases). The germline gives CDR1 SGHVS, CDR2 FQNEAQ. The CDR3 is made up of 16 amino acids. V was pared by 3 bases and J by 1 base, with 15 bases between. CDR3 amino acids: CASSFPEGPIQETQYF. In DNA, the CDR3 is TGTGCCAGCAGCTTCCCGGAGGGACCTATCCAAGAGACCCAGTACTTC.